The 10 T cell receptor beta chains below come from one sample, sequenced in a study of cytomegalovirus exposure and HLA in healthy donors. Vbeta (60) and Jbeta (13) primers were used in the PCR. Assay: immunoSEQ multiplex PCR; the TCRdb copy retains only in-frame clones and omits some. The profile shows approximately 120,000 clones, roughly 80% of them singletons. Sample: PBMCs. The origin of the receptors is a man between 18 and 35 years old in good health and CMV-seropositive.

The genes are TRBV7-2 and TRBJ2-7, with 9 bases fitting TRBD2. CDR1 and CDR2 from the germline V gene are SGHTA and FQGNSA. V trimming: 5 bases; J trimming: 2 bases; junction bases outside the gene matches: 7. The CDR3 sequence is 15 residues long. CDR3 in DNA: TGTGCCAGCAGCCTTAGCGGGGGATCCCCCTACGAGCAGTACTTC. Translated: CASSLSGGSPYEQYF.

The chain couples TRBV19 to TRBJ2-4, with 8 bases fitting TRBD2. The CDR3 is made up of 18 amino acids. The V gene end was trimmed by 5 bases and the J gene end by 0 bases; junction bases not matched to a gene: 12. Germline V CDR1 and CDR2: LNHDA, SQIVND (reference sequence). CDR3 DNA: TGTGCCAGTAGTGCCGTTCGGGGGGGACTCCTAGCCAAAAACATTCAGTACTTC. It specifies CASSAVRGGLLAKNIQYF.

The CDR3 loop reads CASSQDEKGRRKETQYF. The CDR3 DNA sequence: TGTGCCAGCAGCCAAGATGAGAAGGGTAGGAGGAAAGAGACCCAGTACTTC. The chain has TRBV14 and TRBJ2-5; a possible D gene is TRBD2 (5 bases). V was pared by 0 bases and J by 3 bases, with 17 bases between. The CDR3 covers 17 residues. Per germline, CDR1 SGHDN and CDR2 FVKESK.

V and J are TRBV30 and TRBJ1-5; D call uncertain. CDR1 is GTSNPN, CDR2 SVGIG, per germline (reference sequence). The V end lost 1 base, the J end lost 5 bases, and 12 bases lay between the germline ends. This CDR3 has 14 residues. CDR3 amino acids: CAWSDSTRDQPQHF. CDR3 coding DNA: TGTGCCTGGAGTGACAGCACCCGCGATCAGCCCCAGCATTTT.

The V gene is TRBV11-2, the J gene TRBJ2-3, with 10 bases lining up with TRBD1. V lost 4 bases, J lost 1 base, and 5 bases stayed unmatched. Germline V CDR1 and CDR2: SGHAT, FQNNGV. This CDR3 region has 16 residues. CDR3 sequence reads: CASSYDRGRGTDTQYF. CDR3 DNA: TGTGCCAGCAGCTACGACAGGGGGCGAGGCACAGATACGCAGTATTTT.

The chain has TRBV19 and TRBJ1-2, with 7 bases aligning to TRBD1. The CDR3 runs to 15 residues. CDR1 is LNHDA and CDR2 is SQIVND in the germline V gene (reference sequence). The J segment lost 6 bases and the V segment lost 4 bases, leaving 11 bases of the junction unmatched. CDR3 residues: CASSTQTRTGNGYTF. The CDR3 DNA reads as TGTGCCAGTAGTACCCAGACAAGGACAGGAAATGGCTACACCTTC. The variable domain in full, with the rest retrieved from reference TRBV19 and TRBJ1-2, is DGGITQSPKYLFRKEGQNVTLSCEQNLNHDAMYWYRQDPGQGLRLIYYSQIVNDFQKGDIAEGYSVSREKKESFPLTVTSAQKNPTAFYLCASSTQTRTGNGYTFGSGTRLTVV.

The genes are TRBV5-1 and TRBJ1-3; 9 bases agree with TRBD1. The length of the CDR3 is 17 residues. CDR1 and CDR2 from the germline V gene are SGHRS and YFSETQ. Unmatched junction bases numbered 8, after V lost 4 bases and J lost 0 bases. The CDR3 reads CASSPHRTGASGNTIYF. The CDR3, as DNA: TGCGCCAGCAGCCCCCATCGGACAGGGGCCTCTGGAAACACCATATATTTT.

This clone was counted a single time. This chain connects TRBV27 to TRBJ1-5; D perhaps matches TRBD1 (5 bases). Trimming cost V 1 base and J 6 bases, with 7 bases left between them. This CDR3 contains 13 residues. Germline CDR1 reads MNHEY; CDR2 reads SMNVEV (reference sequence). For the CDR3, the DNA is TGTGCCAGCAGTTTATTTAGGGGTCAGCCCCAGCATTTT. Protein: CASSLFRGQPQHF.

On this clone: Its ends do not fully match the called genes, so a read error is possible. The chain has TRBV7-9 and TRBJ2-6; D is possibly TRBD2 (6 bases). In germline, CDR1 is SEHNR, CDR2 FQNEAQ (reference sequence). The CDR3 extends over 15 amino acids. The CDR3 nucleotides are TGTTCCAGCAGCTTTTCGGGGGCTGGGGCCAACGTCCTGACTTTC. It translates to CSSSFSGAGANVLTF.

This clone showed up just once. This rearrangement joins TRBV30 to TRBJ1-5; TRBD1 might be the D (5 bases). Trimming cost V 3 bases and J 7 bases, with 13 bases left between them. CDR3 length equals 13 residues. The germline V gene has CDR1 GTSNPN and CDR2 SVGIG (reference sequence). For the CDR3, the DNA is TGTGCCTGGAGCAGGGAATTCGGGCAGCCCCAGCATTTT. Residues: CAWSREFGQPQHF.